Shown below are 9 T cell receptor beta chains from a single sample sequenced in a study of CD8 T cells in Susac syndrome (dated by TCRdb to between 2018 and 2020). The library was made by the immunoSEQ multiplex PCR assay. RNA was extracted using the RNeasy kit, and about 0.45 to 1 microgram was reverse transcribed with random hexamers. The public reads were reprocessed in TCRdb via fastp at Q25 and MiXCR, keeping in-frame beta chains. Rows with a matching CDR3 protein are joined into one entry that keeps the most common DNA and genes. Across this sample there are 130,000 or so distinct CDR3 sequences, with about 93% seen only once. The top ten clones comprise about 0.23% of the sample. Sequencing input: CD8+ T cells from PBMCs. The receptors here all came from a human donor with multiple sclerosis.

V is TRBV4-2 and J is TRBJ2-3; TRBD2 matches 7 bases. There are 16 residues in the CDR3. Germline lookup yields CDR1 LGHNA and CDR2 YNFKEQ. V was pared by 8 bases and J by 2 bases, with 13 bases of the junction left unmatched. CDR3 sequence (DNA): TGTGCCAGCGGGGCTAGCGGAGGTACCGTCACAGATACGCAGTATTTT. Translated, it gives CASGASGGTVTDTQYF.

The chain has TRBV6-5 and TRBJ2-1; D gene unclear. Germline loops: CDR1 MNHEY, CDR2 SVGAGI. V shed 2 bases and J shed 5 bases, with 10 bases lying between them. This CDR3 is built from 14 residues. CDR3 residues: CASSYMRSDNEQFF. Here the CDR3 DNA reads TGTGCCAGCAGTTACATGAGGAGCGACAATGAGCAGTTCTTC.

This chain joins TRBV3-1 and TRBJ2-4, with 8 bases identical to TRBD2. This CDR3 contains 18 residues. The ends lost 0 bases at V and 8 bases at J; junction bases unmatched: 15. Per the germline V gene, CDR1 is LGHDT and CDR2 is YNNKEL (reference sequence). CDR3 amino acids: CASSQDQRREGLVDIQYF. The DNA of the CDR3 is TGTGCCAGCAGCCAAGATCAACGACGGGAGGGGCTCGTGGACATTCAGTACTTC.

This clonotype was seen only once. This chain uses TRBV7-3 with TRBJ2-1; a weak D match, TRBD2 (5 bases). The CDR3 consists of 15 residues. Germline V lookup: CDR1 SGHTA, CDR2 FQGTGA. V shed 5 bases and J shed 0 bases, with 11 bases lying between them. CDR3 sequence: CASSEGISSYNEQFF. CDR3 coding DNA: TGTGCCAGCAGCGAGGGAATTTCCTCCTACAATGAGCAGTTCTTC.

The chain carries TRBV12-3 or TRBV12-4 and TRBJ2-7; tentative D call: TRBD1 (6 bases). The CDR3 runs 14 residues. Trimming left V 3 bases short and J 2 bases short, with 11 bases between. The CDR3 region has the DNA TGTGCCAGCAGTTTGGGGGCCGCTACCTACGAGCAGTACTTC. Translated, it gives CASSLGAATYEQYF.

CDR3 nucleotides: TGTGCCAGCTCACCAAGACAGTACTCGGTAAACACCATATATTTT. Encoded protein: CASSPRQYSVNTIYF. The chain carries TRBV18 and TRBJ1-3; the D gene is possibly TRBD1 (5 bases). Germline V gene data show CDR1 as KGHSH and CDR2 as LQKENI. This CDR3 region has 15 residues. Trimming took off 2 bases at V and 6 bases at J, with 14 bases between the two ends. Full variable domain (missing parts from reference TRBV18 and TRBJ1-3): NAGVMQNPRHLVRRRGQEARLRCSPMKGHSHVYWYRQLPEEGLKFMVYLQKENIIDESGMPKERFSAEFPKEGPSILRIQQVVRGDSAAYFCASSPRQYSVNTIYFGEGSWLTVV.

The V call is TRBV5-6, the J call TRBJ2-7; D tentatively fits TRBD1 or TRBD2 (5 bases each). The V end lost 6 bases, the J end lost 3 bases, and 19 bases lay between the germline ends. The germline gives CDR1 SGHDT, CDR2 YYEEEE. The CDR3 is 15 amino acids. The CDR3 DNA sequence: TGTGCCAGCACCGACCTCCGGGACGTCCTCTACGAGCAGTACTTC. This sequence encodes CASTDLRDVLYEQYF.

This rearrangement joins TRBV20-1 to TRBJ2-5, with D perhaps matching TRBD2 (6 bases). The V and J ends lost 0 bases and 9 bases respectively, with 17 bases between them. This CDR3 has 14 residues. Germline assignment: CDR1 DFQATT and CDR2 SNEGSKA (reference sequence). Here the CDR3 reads CSARDVGGGEAQYF. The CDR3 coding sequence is TGCAGTGCTAGAGATGTGGGGGGTGGCGAGGCCCAGTACTTC.

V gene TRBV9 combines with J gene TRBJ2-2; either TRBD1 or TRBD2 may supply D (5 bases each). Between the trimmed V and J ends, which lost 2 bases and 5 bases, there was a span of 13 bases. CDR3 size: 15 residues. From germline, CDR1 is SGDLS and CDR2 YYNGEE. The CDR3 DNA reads TGTGCCAGCAGCGTGGGGACGTACGGAACCGGGGAGCTGTTTTTT. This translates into CASSVGTYGTGELFF.